This record concerns one T cell receptor beta chain sequence. Antigen: not known. This specimen comes from a study of OX40 agonist ivuxolimab in advanced cancers. As for the study in general: Ivuxolimab doses were 0.01, 0.1, 0.3, 1.5, 3 or 10 mg/kg every 2 weeks. The diagnoses of dose-escalation patients were hepatocellular carcinoma, melanoma, renal cell or head and neck cancer.

The table came from immunoSEQ multiplex PCR; TCRdb's copy has only in-frame clones and leaves some out. This sample has about 79,000 clones, with approximately 85% found just once. Regarding the study as a whole: Relative to CD4+ cells, CD8+ T cells on average had more expanded clones. Clonal expansion by week 6 occurred in CD4+ and CD8+ blood T cells (at 0.1 to 3.0 mg/kg).

The CDR3 contains 15 residues. V lost 5 bases to trimming and J lost 4 bases; unmatched junction nucleotides: 9. Germline V gene lookup returns CDR1 SGHTA and CDR2 FQGTGA. The sequencing here drew on CD4+ or CD8+ T cells sorted from blood, taken in a trial of the OX40 agonist ivuxolimab. The clonotype comes from an adult with an advanced solid tumor such as melanoma, head and neck, liver or kidney cancer. The chain recombines TRBV7-3 with TRBJ2-5; 8 bases map to TRBD2. The CDR3 protein is CASSVNGLAGETQYF. CDR3 DNA sequence: TGTGCCAGCAGCGTCAATGGACTAGCTGGAGAGACCCAGTACTTC.